Below, one TCR beta chain is given with its context. The data originate from a study of blood T cell repertoires in COVID-19. The wider study: The cDNA or gDNA used as material had been derived from T cells, B-cell-depleted T cells, or PBMCs.

The CDR3 length is 16 residues. The germline V gene encodes CDR1 SGHRS and CDR2 YFSETQ. With 2 bases removed from V and 6 bases from J, the gap between germline ends came to 18 bases. Source study methods: Amplifying reference gene primers gave estimates of nucleated cell counts. Only in-frame clones appear in the TCRdb table, and some are missing; sequencing was by immunoSEQ multiplex PCR. D and trimming come from the DNA, and the V and J calls and clone size come from that table. The sample records a few hundred thousand clones, about 89% being singletons. The sequence was obtained from a man aged 50 or older with acute or convalescent COVID-19. Input material: peripheral blood. The chain carries TRBV5-1 and TRBJ2-1; perhaps TRBD2 as D (7 bases). CDR3: CASSLPLGGGANEQFF. CDR3 in DNA: TGCGCCAGCAGCTTACCTCTTGGTGGGGGGGCCAATGAGCAGTTCTTC.